This TCR beta chain came from a study of blood T cell repertoires in COVID-19. Across the whole study: Material from acute and convalescent COVID-19 was sourced from the United States, Italy and Spain. The cDNA or gDNA used as material had been derived from T cells, B-cell-depleted T cells, or PBMCs.

Original processing methods: Reference gene primers were amplified, and this amplification served to estimate nucleated cell counts. Repertoires were generated with immunoSEQ multiplex PCR, while TCRdb's copy carries only in-frame clones and drops some. V and J calls and clone size are given by that table; D and trimming were obtained from the DNA. The table lists some 190,000 clones, about 88% of them singletons, with around 4.9% in the top ten. A single count supports this clone. This CDR3 region has 13 residues. V was cut by 1 base and J by 1 base, with 4 bases left in between. Per germline, CDR1 KGHSH and CDR2 LQKENI.

This clonotype was sampled from a woman older than 75 with acute or convalescent COVID-19. Material: peripheral blood. The chain carries TRBV18 and TRBJ1-1; D call uncertain. The CDR3 loop reads CASSPLRNTEAFF. The CDR3 DNA reads TGTGCCAGCTCACCACTGAGGAACACTGAAGCTTTCTTT.